Shown below are 25 T cell receptor beta chains from a single sample sequenced in a study of blood T cell repertoires in COVID-19. Method: immunoSEQ multiplex PCR; TCRdb's copy keeps in-frame clones and lacks some. The sample carries tens of thousands of clones, around 83% recorded once. The sample taken for sequencing was peripheral blood. These receptors were taken from a human donor in a cohort sampled during active or convalescent COVID-19.

This sequence joins TRBV3-1 (or the pseudogene TRBV3-2) and TRBJ1-1; 7 nucleotides agree with TRBD1. CDR1 is LGHDT and CDR2 is YNNKEL in the germline V gene (reference sequence). The CDR3 has 13 residues. Losses at the gene ends were 0 bases for V and 10 bases for J; bases not matched to a gene: 5. As DNA, the CDR3 is TGTGCCAGCAGCCAAGATAACAGGGGAACAGCTTTCTTT. Amino acid sequence: CASSQDNRGTAFF.

V usage is TRBV5-5 and J usage is TRBJ2-5; TRBD1 aligns across 10 bases. J was trimmed by 4 bases and V by 4 bases; bases with no gene match: 7. Germline CDR1 and CDR2: SGHKS and YYEKEE (reference sequence). The CDR3 consists of 15 residues. CDR3 coding DNA: TGTGCCAGCAGCCCTGACAGGGGGCTAAGAGAGACCCAGTACTTC. It yields the protein CASSPDRGLRETQYF.

The CDR3 sequence is CASTTATGDGYTF. The CDR3 nucleotides are TGTGCCAGCACTACAGCGACAGGGGACGGCTACACCTTC. The chain recombines TRBV6-5 with TRBJ1-2, with 8 bases matching TRBD1. The germline V gene has CDR1 MNHEY and CDR2 SVGAGI. V was pared by 7 bases and J by 8 bases, with 9 bases of the junction left unmatched. CDR3 length equals 13 residues.

This sequence joins TRBV18 and TRBJ2-7, with 8 bases lining up with TRBD1. CDR3 length equals 14 residues. CDR1 and CDR2 (germline): KGHSH, LQKENI. V gave up 3 bases and J gave up 2 bases; unmatched junction bases: 3. The CDR3 region is CASSPGQATYEQYF. In nucleotides, the CDR3 is TGTGCCAGCTCACCGGGACAGGCGACCTACGAGCAGTACTTC.

The gene calls are TRBV6-5 and TRBJ1-2; D is possibly TRBD1 (6 bases). Trimming removed 0 bases from V and 4 bases from J, with 12 bases in between. Per germline, CDR1 MNHEY and CDR2 SVGAGI. The CDR3 is 15 amino acids. The CDR3 loop reads CASSYSPGDLYGYTF. The CDR3 nucleotides read TGTGCCAGCAGTTACTCCCCAGGGGACCTCTATGGCTACACCTTC.

The chain couples TRBV7-2 to TRBJ1-3; 7 nucleotides line up with TRBD1. The CDR3 extends over 16 amino acids. Trimming at V came to 3 bases and at J to 0 bases, leaving 5 bases not matched to a gene. Germline V gene data show CDR1 as SGHTA and CDR2 as FQGNSA. The CDR3 protein is CASSLWDSTSGNTIYF. The CDR3 DNA follows: TGTGCCAGCAGCTTGTGGGACAGTACCTCTGGAAACACCATATATTTT.

The gene calls are TRBV29-1 and TRBJ2-7, with D maybe TRBD1 (6 bases). The CDR3 is made up of 11 amino acids. Germline V CDR1 and CDR2: SQVTM, ANQGSEA. V was clipped by 7 bases and J by 5 bases, with 12 bases between them. The chain's CDR3 is CSGNTGNEQYF. Here the CDR3 DNA reads TGCAGCGGGAATACAGGGAACGAGCAGTACTTC.

V and J are TRBV19 and TRBJ1-4, with D uncertain. V was pared by 6 bases and J by 2 bases, with 10 bases between. CDR3 length equals 14 residues. Germline-derived CDR1 and CDR2 are LNHDA and SQIVND (reference sequence). The CDR3 nucleotides are TGTGCCAGTAGCAGAGGGAAGACTAATGAAAAACTGTTTTTT. This codes for CASSRGKTNEKLFF. Together with reference TRBV19 and TRBJ1-4, the CDR3 gives the full variable domain: DGGITQSPKYLFRKEGQNVTLSCEQNLNHDAMYWYRQDPGQGLRLIYYSQIVNDFQKGDIAEGYSVSREKKESFPLTVTSAQKNPTAFYLCASSRGKTNEKLFFGSGTQLSVL.

The chain uses TRBV9 and TRBJ2-7; the match to TRBD1 covers 9 bases. Germline CDR1 SGDLS, CDR2 YYNGEE. CDR3 length: 15 residues. With 4 bases clipped from V and 7 bases from J, the junction kept 12 bases outside the gene matches. CDR3 bases: TGTGCCAGCAGCCTAGGGACAGGGACGATTGAGGAGCAGTACTTC. It encodes CASSLGTGTIEEQYF.

The chain combines TRBV4-3 with TRBJ2-5, with a possible D match to TRBD1 (6 bases). Germline lookup yields CDR1 LGHNA and CDR2 YSLEER. V was pared by 4 bases and J by 5 bases, with 8 bases between. This CDR3 is 12 amino acids long. The chain's CDR3 is CASSRGRETQYF. CDR3 nucleotides: TGCGCCAGCAGCCGGGGGCGGGAGACCCAGTACTTC.

The J gene is TRBJ1-5, the V gene TRBV7-2; D is perhaps TRBD1 (5 bases). Trimming took 5 bases from V and 9 from J, leaving 17 bases between them. The length of the CDR3 is 14 residues. Germline assignment: CDR1 SGHTA and CDR2 FQGNSA. CDR3 nucleotides: TGTGCCAGCAGCCCCTTCTGGGGCCGGATGCCCCAGCATTTT. Protein: CASSPFWGRMPQHF.

A few counts support this clone. CDR3 loop: CASSLGPGNTEAFF. The DNA of the CDR3 is TGTGCCAGCAGCTTAGGGCCGGGAAACACTGAAGCTTTCTTT. This rearrangement joins TRBV11-2 to TRBJ1-1; D is unclear. The CDR3 has 14 amino acids. The germline CDR1 and CDR2 sequences are SGHAT and FQNNGV. V was trimmed by 1 base and J by 2 bases, leaving 8 bases between them.

The chain combines TRBV18 with TRBJ1-4; perhaps TRBD1 as D (6 bases). Germline values: CDR1 KGHSH, CDR2 LQKENI. CDR3 length: 15 amino acids. V gave up 4 bases and J gave up 0 bases, with 9 bases separating them. The CDR3 here is CASSRGGATNEKLFF. The CDR3 DNA reads TGTGCCAGCTCACGAGGGGGAGCAACTAATGAAAAACTGTTTTTT.

The V call is TRBV6-5, the J call TRBJ1-2, with 10 bases lining up with TRBD1. The V gene's germline CDR1 is MNHEY and CDR2 SVGAGI. There are 14 residues in the CDR3. V lost 6 bases, J lost 8 bases, and 9 bases stayed unmatched. In nucleotides, the CDR3 is TGTGCCAGCAGCGTCGACAGGGGGCGCGGGGGCTACACCTTC. It translates to CASSVDRGRGGYTF.

The chain couples TRBV3-1 (or the pseudogene TRBV3-2) to TRBJ1-2; D may be TRBD1 (6 bases). Germline V gives CDR1 LGHDT, CDR2 YNNKEL (reference sequence). V was shortened by 1 base and J by 8 bases, with 11 bases between the two germline ends. The CDR3 is 13 residues long. The CDR3, as DNA: TGTGCCAGCAGCCAAGCAGGGGCTCGCGGCTACACCTTC. It yields the protein CASSQAGARGYTF.

This chain uses TRBV19 with TRBJ1-5; 8 nucleotides match TRBD1. Trimming removed 5 bases from V and 1 base from J; junction bases left unmatched: 7. The CDR3 extends over 16 amino acids. The V gene's germline CDR1 is LNHDA and CDR2 SQIVND (reference sequence). The CDR3 sequence is CASSDRGAGSNQPQHF. The DNA of the CDR3 is TGTGCCAGTAGTGACAGGGGAGCTGGGAGCAATCAGCCCCAGCATTTT. The full variable domain, with the rest looked up from reference TRBV19 and TRBJ1-5, is DGGITQSPKYLFRKEGQNVTLSCEQNLNHDAMYWYRQDPGQGLRLIYYSQIVNDFQKGDIAEGYSVSREKKESFPLTVTSAQKNPTAFYLCASSDRGAGSNQPQHFGDGTRLSIL.

V usage is TRBV7-2 and J usage is TRBJ2-3; TRBD1 matches 9 bases. V trimming: 2 bases; J trimming: 0 bases; junction bases outside the gene matches: 6. The CDR3 length is 17 residues. From germline, CDR1 is SGHTA and CDR2 FQGNSA. The CDR3 protein is CASSLIGGTGSTDTQYF. CDR3 nucleotide sequence: TGTGCCAGCAGCTTAATAGGTGGGACAGGGAGCACAGATACGCAGTATTTT.

This chain uses TRBV29-1 with TRBJ2-3; 10 bases fit TRBD2. V dropped 3 bases and J dropped 5; count of bases not matched to a gene: 8. In germline, CDR1 is SQVTM, CDR2 ANQGSEA. The CDR3 covers 15 residues. This chain's CDR3 is CSVDTSGVRGDTQYF. DNA for the CDR3: TGCAGCGTTGATACTAGCGGGGTACGGGGAGATACGCAGTATTTT.

This clone counts as large. The chain employs TRBV19 and TRBJ1-1, with D perhaps TRBD1 (5 bases). The CDR3 has 13 residues. V gave up 4 bases and J gave up 4 bases, with 10 bases separating them. Germline assignment: CDR1 LNHDA and CDR2 SQIVND (reference sequence). The CDR3: CASSTDSITEAFF. The CDR3, as DNA: TGTGCCAGTAGTACTGACAGTATCACTGAAGCTTTCTTT.

This clone was observed a handful of times. The chain uses TRBV19 and TRBJ1-1, with 11 bases lining up with TRBD1. The CDR3 spans 15 residues. The germline gives CDR1 LNHDA, CDR2 SQIVND (reference sequence). Trimming removed 0 bases from V and 4 bases from J; junction bases left unmatched: 1. Here the CDR3 reads CASSIEGQGGTEAFF. CDR3 nucleotide sequence: TGTGCCAGTAGTATAGAGGGACAGGGGGGCACTGAAGCTTTCTTT.

Of note for this clone: The germline gene is not matched at one end of the junction; a read error may be the cause. This chain connects TRBV7-7 to TRBJ1-3, with 9 nucleotides matching TRBD1. This CDR3 spans 17 amino acids. Germline V gene sequence: CDR1 SSHAT, CDR2 FNYEAQ (reference sequence). The CDR3 loop is CASSLATGTGIGDTIYF. In DNA, the CDR3 is TGTGCTAGCAGCTTAGCCACCGGGACAGGGATCGGGGACACCATATATTTT.

CDR3 sequence reads: CASILYLLAGGSLAKNIQYF. CDR3 nucleotide sequence: TGTGCCAGCATCCTTTACCTCCTAGCGGGGGGATCCCTAGCCAAAAACATTCAGTACTTC. V gene TRBV5-4 combines with J gene TRBJ2-4; TRBD2 matches 11 bases. The CDR3 runs 20 residues. Germline CDR1 and CDR2: SGHNT and YYREEE (reference sequence). The V gene end was trimmed by 6 bases and the J gene end by 0 bases; junction bases not matched to a gene: 17.

The chain has TRBV3-1 (or the pseudogene TRBV3-2) and TRBJ2-3, with 10 bases matching TRBD2. Germline V lookup: CDR1 LGHDT, CDR2 YNNKEL (reference sequence). V lost 2 bases to trimming and J lost 1 base; unmatched junction nucleotides: 3. The CDR3 has 16 amino acids. The CDR3, as DNA: TGTGCCAGCAGCCAAATAGCGGGGGGCGGCACAGATACGCAGTATTTT. Its protein product is CASSQIAGGGTDTQYF.

The CDR3 coding sequence is TGTGCCAGCAGCTCTAACCCAATTTCGGGGGGTAAAACCTACGAGCAGTACTTC. Amino acids: CASSSNPISGGKTYEQYF. This sequence joins TRBV7-9 and TRBJ2-7; 7 bases align to TRBD2. The trim removed 4 bases at V and 2 bases at J, leaving 17 bases unmatched. The CDR3 loop spans 18 amino acids. The germline V gene has CDR1 SEHNR and CDR2 FQNEAQ (reference sequence). Full variable domain (rest looked up from reference TRBV7-9 and TRBJ2-7): DTGVSQNPRHKITKRGQNVTFRCDPISEHNRLYWYRQTLGQGPEFLTYFQNEAQLEKSRLLSDRFSAERPKGSFSTLEIQRTEQGDSAMYLCASSSNPISGGKTYEQYFGPGTRLTVT.

The table lists this clone with a count of one. The chain combines TRBV19 with TRBJ2-3; D possibly corresponds to TRBD1 (7 bases). This CDR3 region has 14 residues. The germline CDR1 and CDR2 sequences are LNHDA and SQIVND (reference sequence). Trimming took off 5 bases at V and 1 base at J, with 10 bases between the two ends. CDR3 nucleotides: TGTGCCAGTAGTCAGGGGGGCGGCACAGATACGCAGTATTTT. Encoded protein: CASSQGGGTDTQYF.